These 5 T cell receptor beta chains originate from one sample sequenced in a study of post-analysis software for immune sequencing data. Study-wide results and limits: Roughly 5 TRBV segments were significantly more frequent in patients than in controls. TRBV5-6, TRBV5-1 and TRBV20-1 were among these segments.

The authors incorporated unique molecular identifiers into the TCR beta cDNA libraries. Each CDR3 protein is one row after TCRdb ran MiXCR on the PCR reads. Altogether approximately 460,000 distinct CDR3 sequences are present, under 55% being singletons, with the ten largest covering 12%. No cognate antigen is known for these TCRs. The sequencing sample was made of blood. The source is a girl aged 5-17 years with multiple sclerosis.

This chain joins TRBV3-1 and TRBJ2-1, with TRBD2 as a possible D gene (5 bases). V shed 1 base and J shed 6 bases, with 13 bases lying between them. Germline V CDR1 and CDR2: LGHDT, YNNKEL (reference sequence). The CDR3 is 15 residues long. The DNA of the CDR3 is TGTGCCAGCAGCCAAGGGCTAGCTACGGGCAATGAGCAGTTCTTC. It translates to CASSQGLATGNEQFF.

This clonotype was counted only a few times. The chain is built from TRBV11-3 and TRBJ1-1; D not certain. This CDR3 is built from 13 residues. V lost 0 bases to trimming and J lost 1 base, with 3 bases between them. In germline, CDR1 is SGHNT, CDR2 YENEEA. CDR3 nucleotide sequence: TGTGCCAGCAGCTTAGAAGAGAACACTGAAGCTTTCTTT. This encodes CASSLEENTEAFF. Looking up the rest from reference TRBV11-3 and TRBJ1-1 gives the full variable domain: EAGVVQSPRYKIIEKKQPVAFWCNPISGHNTLYWYLQNLGQGPELLIRYENEEAVDDSQLPKDRFSAERLKGVDSTLKIQPAELGDSAVYLCASSLEENTEAFFGQGTRLTVV.

The CDR3 spells CASSWATATSTDTQYF. The CDR3, as DNA: TGCGCCAGCAGCTGGGCGACAGCCACTAGCACAGATACGCAGTATTTT. This chain links TRBV5-1 with TRBJ2-3; D might be TRBD1 (5 bases). Germline values: CDR1 SGHRS, CDR2 YFSETQ. The CDR3 loop spans 16 amino acids. V was cut by 3 bases and J by 0 bases, with 14 bases left in between.

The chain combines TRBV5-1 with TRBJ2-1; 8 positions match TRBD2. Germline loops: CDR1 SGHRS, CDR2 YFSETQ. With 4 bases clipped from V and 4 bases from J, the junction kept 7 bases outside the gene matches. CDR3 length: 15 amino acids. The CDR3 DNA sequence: TGCGCCAGCAGCGCACTAGCGGAGGGTTACAATGAGCAGTTCTTC. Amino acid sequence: CASSALAEGYNEQFF. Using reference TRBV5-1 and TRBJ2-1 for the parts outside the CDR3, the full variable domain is KAGVTQTPRYLIKTRGQQVTLSCSPISGHRSVSWYQQTPGQGLQFLFEYFSETQRNKGNFPGRFSGRQFSNSRSEMNVSTLELGDSALYLCASSALAEGYNEQFFGPGTRLTVL.

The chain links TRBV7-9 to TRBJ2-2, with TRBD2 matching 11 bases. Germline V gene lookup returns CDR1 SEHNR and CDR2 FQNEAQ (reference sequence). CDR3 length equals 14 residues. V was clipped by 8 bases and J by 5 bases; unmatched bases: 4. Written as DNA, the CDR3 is TGTGCCAGCGGTATAGCGGGAGGGACCGGGGAGCTGTTTTTT. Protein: CASGIAGGTGELFF.